This is a list of T cell receptor beta chains from one sample in a study of brain T cells in children with intractable seizures. Only in-frame clones appear in the TCRdb table, and some are missing; sequencing was by immunoSEQ multiplex PCR. The sample consists of fewer than 80,000 clones, more than 95% of them appearing once. The source was peripheral blood, collected at surgery. Every receptor here comes from a boy in the first two years of life with focal cortical dysplasia and intractable seizures. Both conserved end residues are part of each CDR3. A D gene is named only where the DNA matches it firmly. For some rows the clone size is stated as once, few or many, or as a class when expanded; others skip it.

d_call: NA; clone_size: NA; v_call: TRBV29-1; j_call: TRBJ2-7; cdr3_length: 13; cdr3_nt: TGCAGCGCTCATTATGGGGGTTTGAACGAGCAGTACTTC; cdr3_aa: CSAHYGGLNEQYF
d_call: NA; clone_size: NA; v_call: TRBV10-3; j_call: TRBJ1-4; cdr3_length: 16; cdr3_nt: TGTGCCATCAGTGATAAGGGTTCCGCAACTAATGAAAAACTGTTTTTT; cdr3_aa: CAISDKGSATNEKLFF
d_call: NA; clone_size: NA; v_call: TRBV19; j_call: TRBJ2-6; cdr3_length: 18; cdr3_nt: TGTGCCAGTAGTATGTACGTGGGGGGTAACTCTGGGGCCAACGTCCTGACTTTC; cdr3_aa: CASSMYVGGNSGANVLTF
d_call: NA; clone_size: NA; v_call: TRBV11-2; j_call: TRBJ2-7; cdr3_length: 12; cdr3_nt: TGTGCCAGCAGCTTACAGGGCTACGAGCAGTACTTC; cdr3_aa: CASSLQGYEQYF
d_call: NA; clone_size: NA; v_call: TRBV9; j_call: TRBJ2-7; cdr3_length: 15; cdr3_nt: TGTGCCAGCAGCGTAGGGGCTAGCGCGACCTACGAGCAGTACTTC; cdr3_aa: CASSVGASATYEQYF
d_call: TRBD1; clone_size: NA; v_call: TRBV5-1; j_call: TRBJ1-2; cdr3_length: 16; cdr3_nt: TGCGCCAGCAGCGACACCGGGACAGGGCTGAACTATGGCTACACCTTC; cdr3_aa: CASSDTGTGLNYGYTF
d_call: NA; clone_size: NA; v_call: TRBV19; j_call: TRBJ2-1; cdr3_length: 14; cdr3_nt: TGTGCCTCATCGACTGAGGGTAATTACAATGAGCAGTTCTTC; cdr3_aa: CASSTEGNYNEQFF
d_call: NA; clone_size: NA; v_call: TRBV7-2; j_call: TRBJ2-5; cdr3_length: 17; cdr3_nt: TGTGCCAGCAGCTTAGCGCTAAGGCGGGGTCAACAAGAGACCCAGTACTTC; cdr3_aa: CASSLALRRGQQETQYF
d_call: TRBD1; clone_size: once; v_call: TRBV3-1/TRBV3-2; j_call: TRBJ1-2; cdr3_length: 17; cdr3_nt: TGTGCCAGCAGCCAAGTTCCCGGGGCCGGGACAGGGTATGGCTACACCTTC; cdr3_aa: CASSQVPGAGTGYGYTF
d_call: NA; clone_size: NA; v_call: TRBV6-1; j_call: TRBJ1-2; cdr3_length: 18; cdr3_nt: TGTGCCAGCAGTGAAGCGCTTAGGGGACACAGGGACTCTGGAGGCTACACCTTC; cdr3_aa: CASSEALRGHRDSGGYTF
d_call: NA; clone_size: NA; v_call: TRBV4-2; j_call: TRBJ1-4; cdr3_length: 16; cdr3_nt: TGTGCCAGCAGCCAAGAGGCCAGGCCAATGGGGGAAAAACTGTTTTTT; cdr3_aa: CASSQEARPMGEKLFF
d_call: NA; clone_size: NA; v_call: TRBV7-6; j_call: TRBJ1-2; cdr3_length: 14; cdr3_nt: TGTGCCAGCAGCCATATGGCGGCAGAATATGGCTACACCTTC; cdr3_aa: CASSHMAAEYGYTF
d_call: NA; clone_size: NA; v_call: TRBV6-2/TRBV6-3; j_call: TRBJ1-1; cdr3_length: 16; cdr3_nt: TGTGCCAGCAGCGCCCTAAACAGGGCCCAGAACACTGAAGCTTTCTTT; cdr3_aa: CASSALNRAQNTEAFF
d_call: NA; clone_size: NA; v_call: TRBV10-2; j_call: TRBJ2-7; cdr3_length: 14; cdr3_nt: TGCGCCAGCAGTGAGTTGAACAGAGACTACGAGCAGTACTTC; cdr3_aa: CASSELNRDYEQYF
d_call: TRBD1; clone_size: NA; v_call: TRBV18; j_call: TRBJ2-7; cdr3_length: 16; cdr3_nt: TGTGCCAGCTCACCCGGGACAGGGGGCATTTTGGACGAGCAGTACTTC; cdr3_aa: CASSPGTGGILDEQYF
d_call: TRBD1; clone_size: NA; v_call: TRBV4-1; j_call: TRBJ2-3; cdr3_length: 13; cdr3_nt: TGCGCCAGCAGCCAACCGGGACAGGGGGCAGGGTATTTT; cdr3_aa: CASSQPGQGAGYF
d_call: TRBD1; clone_size: NA; v_call: TRBV9; j_call: TRBJ2-5; cdr3_length: 15; cdr3_nt: TGTGCCAGCAGCGTAGGGGGACAGCGCCAAGAGACCCAGTACTTC; cdr3_aa: CASSVGGQRQETQYF
d_call: NA; clone_size: NA; v_call: TRBV29-1; j_call: TRBJ1-2; cdr3_length: 12; cdr3_nt: TGCAGCGTTGAAGACAGGGTCTATGGCTACACCTTC; cdr3_aa: CSVEDRVYGYTF